The clone carrying this T cell receptor (beta chain) was observed a few times. As yet, its antigen is unknown. This sample's time point: persistent/refractory GD, antithyroid drugs over 5 years with positive TRAb. Following extraction of RNA from PBMCs, that RNA was used to make the TCR library. Per American Thyroid Association guidelines, Graves' disease was diagnosed. This entry belongs to a study of regulatory T cells in long-lasting Graves disease. Building of the TCR beta libraries involved iRepertoire HTBI primers and Arm-PCR of CDR3 regions. MiXCR, applied by TCRdb to the multiplex PCR reads, yields one record per CDR3 protein. The sample has a few hundred thousand distinct CDR3 sequences, roughly 21% seen once. General study results and limits: Analyses excluded thyroid tissue, covering peripheral blood alone. Newly diagnosed patients shared 750 to 1,000 public clonotypes; persistent patients shared 2,500 to 3,000. Persistent cases favored TRBV28, TRBJ1-2 and TRBJ2-5.

Trimming took 0 bases from V and 6 from J, leaving 10 bases between them. CDR1 and CDR2 (germline): SGHRS, YFSETQ. CDR3 length equals 13 residues. The source material was peripheral blood mononuclear cells (PBMCs), sampled when the disease was refractory, from a patient treated with antithyroid drugs. This rearrangement joins TRBV5-1 to TRBJ2-7, with D unclear. This sequence was found in a female donor with Graves disease. This chain's CDR3 is CASSLEPTGEQYF. The CDR3 DNA reads TGCGCCAGCAGCTTGGAGCCTACGGGCGAGCAGTACTTC.